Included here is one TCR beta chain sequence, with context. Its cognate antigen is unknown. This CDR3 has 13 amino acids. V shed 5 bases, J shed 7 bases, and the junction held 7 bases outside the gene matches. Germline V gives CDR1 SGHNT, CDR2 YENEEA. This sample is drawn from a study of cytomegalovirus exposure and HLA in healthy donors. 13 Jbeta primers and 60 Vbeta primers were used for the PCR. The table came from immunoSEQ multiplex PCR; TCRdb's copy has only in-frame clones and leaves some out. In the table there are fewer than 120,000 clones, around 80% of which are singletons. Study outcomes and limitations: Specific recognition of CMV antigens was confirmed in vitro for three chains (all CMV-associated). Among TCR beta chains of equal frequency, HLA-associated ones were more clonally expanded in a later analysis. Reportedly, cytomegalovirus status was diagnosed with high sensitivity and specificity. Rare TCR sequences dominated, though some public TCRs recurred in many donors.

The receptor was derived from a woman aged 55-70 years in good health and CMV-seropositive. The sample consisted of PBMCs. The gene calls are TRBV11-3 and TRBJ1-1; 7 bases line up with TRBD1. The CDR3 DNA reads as TGTGCCAGCAGCCCAGGGGGTGCCTATGAAGCTTTCTTT. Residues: CASSPGGAYEAFF.